This T cell receptor (beta chain) emerged from a study of blood T cells in healthy people across ages. Study-level information: When template switching was applied, about one barcoded beta molecule was captured per two T cells.

Germline CDR1 and CDR2: MDHEN and SYDVKM. CDR3 length: 18 residues. Trimming shortened V by 2 bases and J by 0 bases, and 17 bases separated the two germline ends. A second PCR of 7 to 11 cycles used a sample-barcoded 5' primer and a J-beta primer mix. TCRdb re-analysed the 5' RACE reads in MiXCR, keeping a single row per CDR3 protein. The sample carries approximately 960,000 distinct CDR3 sequences, about 28% recorded once. The same data also went into a second study, on T cells of mothers and their children.

Sequences were obtained from blood. The chain has TRBV28 and TRBJ1-5; perhaps TRBD1 as D (6 bases). The sequence derives from a woman in her forties in good health. In DNA, the CDR3 is TGTGCCAGCAGTTTAACAGGGATTAGGGATTATAGCAATCAGCCCCAGCATTTT. This translates into CASSLTGIRDYSNQPQHF.